Sequencing of this T cell receptor (beta chain) was carried out in a study of blood T cell repertoires in COVID-19 (dated by TCRdb to the early 2020s). Context from the whole study: The collaborator samples originated in the United States, Italy and Spain and spanned the acute and convalescent phases of COVID-19. A freely available public database, intended as a resource for researchers studying the immune response to SARS-CoV-2, is where the repertoires were released. The sample metadata nearly always contained a de-identified subject ID, COVID-19 status, age in years and sex. Samples came from the ongoing ImmuneRACE study (first 160 participants) plus 1,254 subjects from 6 global collaborators. Subjects who had been exposed to COVID-19, were actively infected with it, or had recovered from it provided the deeply sampled blood TCRbeta repertoires that made up the dataset. Where available, HLA class I and class II types were taken from metadata supplied by the sample provider and were not determined by assay-based typing. The prospective study material was composed of cDNA or gDNA derived from T cells, B-cell-depleted T cells, or PBMCs.

What the study reported, not specific to this receptor: How much clinical and demographic metadata was included differed by source and by participant, and the metadata was provided uncurated.

Collaborating institutions collected whole blood in K2EDTA tubes following their own protocols. For TCRbeta analysis, collaborator samples were shipped as frozen whole blood, as isolated PBMCs, or as DNA extracted from either sample type. The immunoSEQ Assay, a bias-controlled multiplex PCR, was used to amplify TCRbeta CDR3 regions from genomic DNA. On the authors' methods: The number of nucleated cells in each sample was estimated from the amplification of reference gene primers within the assay. Sequence reads were collapsed and filtered to measure the absolute abundance of every unique TCRbeta CDR3 rearrangement. For each sample, productive Simpson clonality was calculated as the square root of Simpson's diversity index across productive rearrangements. The clones in this table, taken by TCRdb from immuneACCESS, are in-frame only. Not every clone is retained; where verified, under half of the shortfall comes from an unresolved V gene, and the cause of the rest is unknown. For V, J and clone size, that table is used; D and trimming come from the DNA. The sample records roughly 280,000 clones, approximately 88% of which are singletons. In total, the top ten clones hold approximately 2.2% of the sample.

Remarks on this clone: Its target antigen remains unknown. The record has no base qualities; no much larger clone is one base away.

From cysteine to phenylalanine, the CDR3 is 13 amino acids long. The retained sequence is limited to the CDR3, 39 bases, with the frame set at the first base. Relative to germline, V is 3 bases shorter and J is 0 bases shorter, with 9 bases between their ends. Reading the germline V gene (reference sequence) gives CDR1 GTSNPN and CDR2 SVGIG. The sample was peripheral blood. This receptor was identified in a man aged 45-65 years with acute or convalescent COVID-19. The chain is assembled from TRBV30 and TRBJ2-7, with TRBD1 perhaps the D gene, on 5 matching bases. CDR3 protein: CAWRDRYSYEQYF. Here is the DNA: TGTGCCTGGAGAGACAGATACTCCTACGAGCAGTACTTC.